This is a list of T cell receptor beta chains from one sample in a study of graft-versus-host responses after intestinal transplantation. Clones were read by immunoSEQ multiplex PCR, and TCRdb kept only the in-frame ones, dropping some. Altogether approximately 37,000 clones are present, approximately 86% being singletons, with the ten largest covering about a sixth. The sequences come from ileum tissue, collected 200 to 210 days after intestinal transplant. Receptors originate from a human patient who received an intestinal transplant, so some T cells may come from the graft donor. Both conserved end residues are part of each CDR3.

TRBJ2-3,TRBV5-4,CASTAAGGKWNTQYF
TRBJ2-7,TRBV27,CASSLAGGFYEQYF
TRBJ1-5,TRBV30,CAWSADNRTNHQPQHF
TRBJ2-7,TRBV2,CASSDPWNHEQYF
TRBJ2-4,TRBV6-5,CASRTPGVNIQYF
TRBJ1-2,TRBV6-5,CASSYGGRDYGYTF
TRBJ1-1,TRBV5-1,CASSYDRAENTEAFF
TRBJ2-1,TRBV10-2,CASKRGLAGVNEQFF
TRBJ1-1,TRBV11-2,CASSLRSLGGIRVNTEAFF
TRBJ2-5,TRBV6-5,CATRVVSLAVETQYF
TRBJ1-1,TRBV20-1,CSARRNTEAFF
TRBJ1-4,TRBV5-4,CASSSWTGGTNEKLFF
TRBJ1-1,TRBV18,CASSPKPENTEAFF
TRBJ2-2,TRBV7-3,CASSSPHGELFF